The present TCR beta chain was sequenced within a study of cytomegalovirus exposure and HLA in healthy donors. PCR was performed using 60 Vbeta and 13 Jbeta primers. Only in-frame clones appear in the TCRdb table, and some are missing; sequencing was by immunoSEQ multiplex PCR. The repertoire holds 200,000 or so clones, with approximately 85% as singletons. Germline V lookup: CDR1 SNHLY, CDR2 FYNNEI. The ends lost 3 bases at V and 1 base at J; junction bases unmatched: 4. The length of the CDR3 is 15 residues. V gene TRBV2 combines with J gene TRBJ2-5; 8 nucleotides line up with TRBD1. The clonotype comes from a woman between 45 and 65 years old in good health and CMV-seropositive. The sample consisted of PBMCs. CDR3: CASSDGGTGQETQYF. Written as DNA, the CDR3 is TGTGCCAGCAGTGATGGGGGGACAGGCCAAGAGACCCAGTACTTC.